This entry lists 21 T cell receptor beta chains sequenced from one sample in a study of blood T cell repertoires in COVID-19. Assay used: immunoSEQ multiplex PCR; TCRdb lists only in-frame clones, some missing. The table records approximately 350,000 clones, about 90% of them present only once. The sample taken for sequencing was peripheral blood. The receptors derive from a woman in her 70s with COVID-19, enrolled during active disease.

CDR3 amino acids: CASSQDLGGGAGDTQYF. The CDR3 DNA sequence: TGTGCCAGCAGCCAAGATTTAGGTGGGGGGGCCGGGGATACGCAGTATTTT. The gene calls are TRBV4-2 and TRBJ2-3; possibly TRBD2 for D (7 bases). Trimming shortened V by 0 bases and J by 6 bases, and 19 bases separated the two germline ends. Germline assignment: CDR1 LGHNA and CDR2 YNFKEQ. This CDR3 is built from 17 residues.

The chain carries TRBV27 and TRBJ1-5, with a weak D call TRBD1 (5 bases). Germline-derived CDR1 and CDR2 are MNHEY and SMNVEV (reference sequence). The CDR3 is 15 residues long. Between the trimmed V and J ends, which lost 5 bases and 6 bases, there was a span of 17 bases. DNA of the CDR3: TGTGCCAGCAGTGCCCTGGGGCCCAATCGTCAGCCCCAGCATTTT. The encoded protein is CASSALGPNRQPQHF.

The V gene is TRBV15, the J gene TRBJ2-7; a possible D gene is TRBD1 (6 bases). V dropped 1 base and J dropped 2 bases, with 9 bases sitting between them. This CDR3 has 14 amino acids. Per germline, CDR1 LNHNV and CDR2 YYDKDF (reference sequence). For the CDR3, the DNA is TGTGCCACCAGCAGAGGGACAGACGCCTACGAGCAGTACTTC. Protein sequence: CATSRGTDAYEQYF.

This chain links TRBV6-5 with TRBJ1-1; weak D call: TRBD1 (6 bases). CDR1 and CDR2 (germline): MNHEY, SVGAGI. This CDR3 region has 16 residues. V was trimmed by 4 bases and J by 5 bases, leaving 20 bases between them. The CDR3 loop reads CASSLDWGHPGTEAFF. CDR3 nucleotides: TGTGCCAGCAGTTTAGACTGGGGACATCCGGGGACTGAAGCTTTCTTT.

The chain joins TRBV5-1 to TRBJ1-1; D is possibly TRBD1 (6 bases). The length of the CDR3 is 16 residues. Between the trimmed V and J ends, which lost 3 bases and 0 bases, there was a span of 15 bases. Germline V gives CDR1 SGHRS, CDR2 YFSETQ. The chain's CDR3 is CASSSGTPRMNTEAFF. The CDR3 nucleotides are TGCGCCAGCAGCTCTGGGACACCGCGAATGAACACTGAAGCTTTCTTT.

The chain employs TRBV29-1 and TRBJ1-2; 10 nucleotides align to TRBD1. Unmatched junction bases numbered 4, after V lost 0 bases and J lost 3 bases. The CDR3 contains 15 residues. Looked up from germline, CDR1 is SQVTM and CDR2 is ANQGSEA. CDR3 sequence reads: CSVEDGTGAYYGYTF. The DNA for the CDR3 is TGCAGCGTTGAAGACGGGACAGGGGCATACTATGGCTACACCTTC.

The genes are TRBV12-5 and TRBJ1-1; D is unresolved. There are 13 residues in the CDR3. Germline CDR1 reads LGHNT; CDR2 reads FRNRAP. V was clipped by 2 bases and J by 2 bases, with 6 bases between them. The CDR3 DNA sequence: TGTGCTAGTGGTTTGACATCAAACACTGAAGCTTTCTTT. Protein: CASGLTSNTEAFF.

The chain links TRBV19 to TRBJ1-1, with D possibly TRBD1 on 5 matching bases. The V end lost 7 bases, the J end lost 3 bases, and 21 bases lay between the germline ends. This CDR3 has 16 residues. CDR1 is LNHDA and CDR2 is SQIVND in the germline V gene (reference sequence). DNA for the CDR3: TGTGCCAGTACCCCGTGGGGGGGTCCGAGTCACACTGAAGCTTTCTTT. Its protein product is CASTPWGGPSHTEAFF. The full variable domain, its missing parts supplied by reference TRBV19 and TRBJ1-1, is DGGITQSPKYLFRKEGQNVTLSCEQNLNHDAMYWYRQDPGQGLRLIYYSQIVNDFQKGDIAEGYSVSREKKESFPLTVTSAQKNPTAFYLCASTPWGGPSHTEAFFGQGTRLTVV.

This sequence joins TRBV30 and TRBJ1-4; D unresolved. Trimming left V 1 base short and J 0 bases short, with 15 bases between. The CDR3 loop spans 17 amino acids. The germline gives CDR1 GTSNPN, CDR2 SVGIG (reference sequence). This chain's CDR3 is CAWSAPGYLATNEKLFF. The CDR3 DNA follows: TGTGCCTGGAGTGCCCCAGGATATCTGGCAACTAATGAAAAACTGTTTTTT. Full variable domain (rest looked up from reference TRBV30 and TRBJ1-4): SQTIHQWPATLVQPVGSPLSLECTVEGTSNPNLYWYRQAAGRGLQLLFYSVGIGQISSEVPQNLSASRPQDRQFILSSKKLLLSDSGFYLCAWSAPGYLATNEKLFFGSGTQLSVL.

J is TRBJ1-2 and V is TRBV18, with D uncertain. Trimming stripped 1 base from V and 3 bases from J, with 12 bases between. The germline V gene encodes CDR1 KGHSH and CDR2 LQKENI. The CDR3 sequence is 15 residues long. The CDR3 coding sequence is TGTGCCAGCTCACCACGTGAGGACTCGGACTATGGCTACACCTTC. It codes for CASSPREDSDYGYTF.

V and J are TRBV19 and TRBJ2-7; the D gene is possibly TRBD1 (6 bases). The germline gives CDR1 LNHDA, CDR2 SQIVND (reference sequence). The CDR3 is 16 residues long. Trimming removed 7 bases at V and 4 bases at J, with 23 bases between. In DNA form, the CDR3 reads TGTGCCAGTATTTATTATCCGGGACAAGGTTTTTACGAGCAGTACTTC. The encoded protein is CASIYYPGQGFYEQYF.

The genes are TRBV4-2 and TRBJ1-2; TRBD1 might be the D (6 bases). Germline CDR1 and CDR2: LGHNA and YNFKEQ. CDR3 length equals 15 residues. The V and J ends lost 0 bases and 2 bases respectively, with 10 bases between them. CDR3 bases: TGTGCCAGCAGCCAAGACTTTGACAGGAACTATGGCTACACCTTC. Protein: CASSQDFDRNYGYTF.

The chain employs TRBV7-2 and TRBJ2-1; a weak D match, TRBD1 (6 bases). V was shortened by 5 bases and J by 10 bases, with 18 bases between the two germline ends. Germline CDR1 and CDR2: SGHTA and FQGNSA. CDR3 length equals 14 residues. CDR3 amino acids: CASSIEQGVGEQFF. CDR3 nucleotide sequence: TGTGCCAGCAGCATAGAACAGGGAGTCGGGGAGCAGTTCTTC.

This chain connects TRBV4-2 to TRBJ2-1, with TRBD2 matching 8 bases. Germline-derived CDR1 and CDR2 are LGHNA and YNFKEQ. The CDR3 sequence is 18 residues long. V lost 2 bases and J lost 0; bases outside the gene matches: 9. The CDR3 nucleotides are TGTGCCAGCAGCCAATGGACTAGCCTAAACCCCTCCTACAATGAGCAGTTCTTC. Residues: CASSQWTSLNPSYNEQFF.

This chain links TRBV3-1 (or the pseudogene TRBV3-2) with TRBJ2-5, with D unclear. Germline-derived CDR1 and CDR2 are LGHDT and YNNKEL (reference sequence). The CDR3 has 12 amino acids. V lost 2 bases to trimming and J lost 4 bases, with 5 bases between them. The CDR3 coding sequence is TGTGCCAGCAGCCAAAGAGCAGAGACCCAGTACTTC. It translates to CASSQRAETQYF.

The genes are TRBV27 and TRBJ2-1; 10 nucleotides agree with TRBD2. Germline V CDR1 and CDR2: MNHEY, SMNVEV (reference sequence). V lost 5 bases and J lost 4; bases outside the gene matches: 5. The CDR3 sequence is 15 residues long. The CDR3 loop reads CASSTSGEGYNEQFF. The CDR3 DNA reads as TGTGCCAGCAGTACTAGCGGGGAGGGATACAATGAGCAGTTCTTC.

In DNA form, the CDR3 reads TGCAGCGTTCCGACAGGGGGGAGGAACACTGAAGCTTTCTTT. Its translation is CSVPTGGRNTEAFF. The J gene is TRBJ1-1, the V gene TRBV29-1, with 9 bases lining up with TRBD1. V gave up 5 bases and J gave up 1 base; unmatched junction bases: 5. CDR3 length equals 14 residues. CDR1 is SQVTM, CDR2 ANQGSEA, per germline.

To note about this clone: This specimen includes other DNA sequences encoding the same CDR3. V gene TRBV5-1 combines with J gene TRBJ1-1; maybe TRBD1 (5 bases). CDR1 and CDR2 (germline): SGHRS, YFSETQ. Trimming cost V 1 base and J 4 bases, with 11 bases left between them. The CDR3 runs 14 residues. The CDR3: CASSLYQGSTEAFF. The CDR3 nucleotides are TGCGCCAGCAGCTTGTATCAGGGCAGCACTGAAGCTTTCTTT.

The genes are TRBV24-1 and TRBJ2-3, with D tentatively TRBD2 (5 bases). Germline V gene lookup returns CDR1 KGHDR and CDR2 SFDVKD. CDR3 length: 16 amino acids. The ends were cut back, 1 base at V and 2 bases at J, with 12 bases in the middle. CDR3 in amino acids: CATSDFYGVDTDTQYF. CDR3 bases: TGTGCCACCAGTGATTTCTACGGGGTGGACACAGATACGCAGTATTTT.

V gene TRBV5-1 combines with J gene TRBJ1-3; 7 bases agree with TRBD1. The CDR3 totals 15 residues. The V gene end was trimmed by 6 bases and the J gene end by 4 bases; junction bases not matched to a gene: 10. Germline V CDR1 and CDR2: SGHRS, YFSETQ. The CDR3: CASKSLDRAGNTIYF. The CDR3 DNA reads as TGCGCCAGCAAGTCCCTTGACAGGGCCGGAAACACCATATATTTT.

The genes are TRBV3-1 (or the pseudogene TRBV3-2) and TRBJ1-1; perhaps TRBD1 as D (5 bases). CDR1 and CDR2 (germline): LGHDT, YNNKEL (reference sequence). The V and J ends lost 6 bases and 3 bases respectively, with 11 bases between them. This CDR3 spans 13 amino acids. This chain's CDR3 is CASRHTRDTEAFF. The CDR3 nucleotides read TGTGCCAGCAGACACACCAGGGACACTGAAGCTTTCTTT.